This T cell receptor (beta chain) derives from a study of cytomegalovirus exposure and HLA in healthy donors. It was with 60 Vbeta and 13 Jbeta primers that the PCR ran. The data were produced by immunoSEQ multiplex PCR, yet TCRdb's version contains in-frame clones alone and is incomplete. Of roughly 55,000 clones detected, about four fifths appear once; the ten largest clones hold 2.5%. Concerning this clone: Its antigen is not identified.

Germline assignment: CDR1 MDHEN and CDR2 SYDVKM. The CDR3 sequence is 15 residues long. V shed 7 bases and J shed 3 bases, with 18 bases lying between them. Broader study findings: Associated with cytomegalovirus, according to the listing, were 150 to 200 TCR beta chains.

The V call is TRBV28, the J call TRBJ1-1, with D possibly TRBD1 on 5 matching bases. The sample was PBMCs. The TCR comes from a boy younger than 18 in good health and CMV-seropositive. The CDR3 reads CASIPPWGVDTEAFF. DNA for the CDR3: TGTGCCAGCATCCCTCCCTGGGGGGTGGACACTGAAGCTTTCTTT. Full variable domain (remainder filled in from reference TRBV28 and TRBJ1-1): DVKVTQSSRYLVKRTGEKVFLECVQDMDHENMFWYRQDPGLGLRLIYFSYDVKMKEKGDIPEGYSVSREKKERFSLILESASTNQTSMYLCASIPPWGVDTEAFFGQGTRLTVV.